This T cell receptor beta chain was profiled in a study of control samples from healthy donors and cancer patients. Sequenced by immunoSEQ multiplex PCR; TCRdb stores in-frame clones only, minus some. The table lists 98,000 or so clones, almost 85% of them singletons. Germline lookup yields CDR1 SGHRS and CDR2 YFSETQ. This CDR3 region has 14 residues. With 0 bases removed from V and 7 bases from J, the gap between germline ends came to 13 bases. The chain joins TRBV5-1 to TRBJ1-2; perhaps TRBD1 as D (6 bases). Sequencing was done on a sample of blood. The receptor comes from a man in his 60s in good health. The CDR3 protein is CASSLGDRIGGYTF. DNA for the CDR3: TGCGCCAGCAGCTTGGGAGACAGGATTGGTGGCTACACCTTC.